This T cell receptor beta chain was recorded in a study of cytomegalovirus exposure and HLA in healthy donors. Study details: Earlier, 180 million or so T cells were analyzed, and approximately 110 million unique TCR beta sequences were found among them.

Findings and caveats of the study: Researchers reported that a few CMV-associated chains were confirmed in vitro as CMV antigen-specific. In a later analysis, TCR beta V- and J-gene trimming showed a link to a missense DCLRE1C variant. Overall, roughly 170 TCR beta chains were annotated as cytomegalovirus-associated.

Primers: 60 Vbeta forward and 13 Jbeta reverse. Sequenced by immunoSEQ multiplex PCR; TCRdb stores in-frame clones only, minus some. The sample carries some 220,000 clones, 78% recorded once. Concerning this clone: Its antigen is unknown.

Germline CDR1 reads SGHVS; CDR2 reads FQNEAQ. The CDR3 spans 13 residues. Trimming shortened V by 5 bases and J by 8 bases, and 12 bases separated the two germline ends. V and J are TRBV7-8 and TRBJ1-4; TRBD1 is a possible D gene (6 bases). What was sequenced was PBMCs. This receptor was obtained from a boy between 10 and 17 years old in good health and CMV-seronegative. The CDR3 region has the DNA TGTGCCAGCAGCCCCCGGCAGGGGGAAAAACTGTTTTTT. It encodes CASSPRQGEKLFF. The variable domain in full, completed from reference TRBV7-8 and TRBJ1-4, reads GAGVSQSPRYKVAKRGQDVALRCDPISGHVSLFWYQQALGQGPEFLTYFQNEAQLDKSGLPSDRFFAERPEGSVSTLKIQRTQQEDSAVYLCASSPRQGEKLFFGSGTQLSVL.